This TCR beta chain was observed in a study of blood T cell repertoires in COVID-19. Study in general: Material from acute and convalescent COVID-19 was sourced from the United States, Italy and Spain.

TCRdb's table, derived via immunoSEQ multiplex PCR, lists solely in-frame clones and lacks some. The repertoire has roughly 110,000 clones, roughly 83% of them found once; the top ten carry roughly 4.3%. The ends were cut back, 3 bases at V and 4 bases at J, with 12 bases in the middle. This CDR3 region has 15 residues. CDR1 is LGHNT, CDR2 FRNRAP, per germline. What was sequenced was peripheral blood. The TCR comes from a human donor in a cohort sampled during active COVID-19. The chain uses TRBV12-5 and TRBJ1-4; D is ambiguous. The CDR3 loop reads CASGLGGLGNEKLFF. The CDR3 nucleotides read TGTGCTAGTGGTTTAGGAGGGCTTGGTAATGAAAAACTGTTTTTT.